A single sample gave rise to the 2 T cell receptor beta chains below, sequenced in a study of T cell responses to AZD1222 COVID-19 vaccine. TCRdb's copy holds only in-frame clones and misses some; the assay was immunoSEQ multiplex PCR. The sample carries more than 110,000 clones, almost 95% recorded once. This sample comprised peripheral blood, obtained 28 days after the second AZD1222 dose. The receptor source for this set is an adult who received the AZD1222 COVID-19 vaccine.

This rearrangement joins TRBV30 to TRBJ1-6; 7 bases map to TRBD1. The CDR3 has 14 amino acids. Looked up from germline, CDR1 is GTSNPN and CDR2 is SVGIG (reference sequence). J gave up 9 bases and V 0 bases, and 5 bases lay outside the gene matches. The CDR3 DNA reads TGTGCCTGGAGTGTTCCGGCAGGGGGTTCACCCCTCCACTTT. Encoded protein: CAWSVPAGGSPLHF.

V usage is TRBV5-6 and J usage is TRBJ2-3; possibly TRBD2 for D (5 bases). Trimming pared 0 bases from V and 7 bases from J, leaving 12 bases between. Germline assignment: CDR1 SGHDT and CDR2 YYEEEE. This CDR3 has 14 amino acids. The DNA for the CDR3 is TGTGCCAGCAGCTTGGGCACCACGGGAAATACGCAGTATTTT. This codes for CASSLGTTGNTQYF.